The 7 T cell receptor beta chains given below trace back to one sample, sequenced in a study of blood T cells in healthy people across ages. For the second PCR, which ran for roughly 7 to 11 cycles, a sample-barcoded 5' primer and a J-beta primer mix were used. One entry per CDR3 protein, called by TCRdb with MiXCR from the 5' RACE reads. The sample yields 1.5 million to 1.8 million distinct CDR3 sequences, roughly two fifths seen once. Sequenced sample: blood. These receptors all come from a woman under 30 in good health.

This clonotype occurred once. Written as DNA, the CDR3 is TGCAGTGCCCCCCGGGCTAGCGGCCCGGCAGATACGCAGTATTTT. This codes for CSAPRASGPADTQYF. The chain couples TRBV20-1 to TRBJ2-3; 7 positions match TRBD2. The CDR3 runs 15 residues. Germline V CDR1 and CDR2: DFQATT, SNEGSKA (reference sequence). V shed 6 bases and J 4 bases; nucleotides not matched to a gene: 13.

This rearrangement joins TRBV27 to TRBJ2-7, with unresolved D. This CDR3 is 15 amino acids long. V was cut by 0 bases and J by 0 bases, with 9 bases left in between. Germline lookup yields CDR1 MNHEY and CDR2 SMNVEV (reference sequence). The CDR3 region has the DNA TGTGCCAGCAGTTTATCGTGGGTAAACTCCTACGAGCAGTACTTC. As protein: CASSLSWVNSYEQYF.

CDR3 in amino acids: CSARTTPSGKNIQYF. Written as DNA, the CDR3 is TGCAGTGCTAGAACCACTCCTAGCGGGAAAAACATTCAGTACTTC. The chain employs TRBV20-1 and TRBJ2-4; TRBD2 matches at 8 bases. The CDR3 has 15 residues. Trimming at V came to 2 bases and at J to 4 bases, leaving 7 bases not matched to a gene. The V gene's germline CDR1 is DFQATT and CDR2 SNEGSKA (reference sequence).

This clonotype has more than one count but fewer than ten. The rearrangement links TRBV24-1 to TRBJ2-5; a possible D gene is TRBD1 (5 bases). CDR1 is KGHDR and CDR2 is SFDVKD in the germline V gene. There are 14 residues in the CDR3. Trimming shortened V by 0 bases and J by 5 bases, and 9 bases separated the two germline ends. CDR3 sequence: CATSDLPGFETQYF. Written as DNA, the CDR3 is TGTGCCACCAGTGATTTGCCAGGGTTTGAGACCCAGTACTTC.

The chain employs TRBV27 and TRBJ1-1, with 9 nucleotides matching TRBD1. This CDR3 comprises 21 residues. V gave up 4 bases and J gave up 2 bases; unmatched junction bases: 23. The germline V gene has CDR1 MNHEY and CDR2 SMNVEV (reference sequence). The CDR3 nucleotides are TGTGCCAGCAGTTCTTATACCCCCTCCGGGACAGGGTTGATCCCCAACACTGAAGCTTTCTTT. As protein: CASSSYTPSGTGLIPNTEAFF.

The V call is TRBV6-5, the J call TRBJ1-1; possibly TRBD1 for D (6 bases). This CDR3 region has 13 residues. The V gene's germline CDR1 is MNHEY and CDR2 SVGAGI. The ends were cut back, 1 base at V and 10 bases at J, with 13 bases in the middle. CDR3 sequence (DNA): TGTGCCAGCAGTTACTATTCGGGGGCAACAGCTTTCTTT. Protein: CASSYYSGATAFF.

The chain is built from TRBV5-1 and TRBJ2-7; possibly TRBD2 for D (7 bases). Germline lookup yields CDR1 SGHRS and CDR2 YFSETQ. The germline V and J ends were trimmed by 5 bases and 2 bases, with 14 bases remaining between them. The CDR3 extends over 14 amino acids. CDR3 nucleotides: TGCGCCAGCAGTGAAGGGGGGGCCGCCTACGAGCAGTACTTC. Protein product: CASSEGGAAYEQYF.